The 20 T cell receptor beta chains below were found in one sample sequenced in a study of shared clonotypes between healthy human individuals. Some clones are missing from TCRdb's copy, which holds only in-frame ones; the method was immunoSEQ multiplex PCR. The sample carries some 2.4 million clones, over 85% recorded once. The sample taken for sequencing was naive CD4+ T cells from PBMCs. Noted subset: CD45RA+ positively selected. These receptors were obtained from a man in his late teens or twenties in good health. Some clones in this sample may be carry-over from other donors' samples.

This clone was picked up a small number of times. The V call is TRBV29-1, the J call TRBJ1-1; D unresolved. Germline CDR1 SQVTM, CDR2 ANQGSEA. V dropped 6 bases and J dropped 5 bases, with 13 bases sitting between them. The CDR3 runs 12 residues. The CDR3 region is CSVAYGRTEAFF. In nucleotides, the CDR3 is TGCAGCGTAGCTTATGGCCGGACTGAAGCTTTCTTT.

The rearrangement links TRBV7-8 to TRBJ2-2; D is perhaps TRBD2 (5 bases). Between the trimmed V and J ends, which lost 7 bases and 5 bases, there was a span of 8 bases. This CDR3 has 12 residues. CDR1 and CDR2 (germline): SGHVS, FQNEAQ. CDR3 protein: CASKTGTGELFF. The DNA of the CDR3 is TGTGCCAGCAAAACGGGGACCGGGGAGCTGTTTTTT.

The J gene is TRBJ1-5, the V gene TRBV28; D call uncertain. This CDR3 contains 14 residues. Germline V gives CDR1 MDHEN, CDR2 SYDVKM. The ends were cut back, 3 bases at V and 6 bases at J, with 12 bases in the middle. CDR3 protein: CASSFRARSQPQHF. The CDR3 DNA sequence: TGTGCCAGCAGTTTCCGAGCCCGGAGTCAGCCCCAGCATTTT.

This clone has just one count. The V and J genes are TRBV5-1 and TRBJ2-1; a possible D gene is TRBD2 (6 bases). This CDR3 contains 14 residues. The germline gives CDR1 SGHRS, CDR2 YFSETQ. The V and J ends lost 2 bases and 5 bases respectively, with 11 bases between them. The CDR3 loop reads CASSFGSRDNEQFF. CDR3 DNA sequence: TGCGCCAGCAGCTTCGGGAGTAGGGACAATGAGCAGTTCTTC.

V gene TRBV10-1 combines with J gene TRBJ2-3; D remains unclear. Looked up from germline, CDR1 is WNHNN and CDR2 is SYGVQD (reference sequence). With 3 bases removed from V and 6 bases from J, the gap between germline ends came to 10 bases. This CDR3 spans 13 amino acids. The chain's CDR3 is CASSDRTPDTQYF. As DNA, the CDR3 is TGCGCCAGCAGTGACCGTACACCGGATACGCAGTATTTT.

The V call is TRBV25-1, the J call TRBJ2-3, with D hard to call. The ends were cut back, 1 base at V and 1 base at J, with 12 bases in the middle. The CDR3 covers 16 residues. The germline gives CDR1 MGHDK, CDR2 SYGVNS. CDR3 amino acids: CASSESWDFGTDTQYF. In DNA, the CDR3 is TGTGCCAGCAGTGAATCTTGGGATTTTGGCACAGATACGCAGTATTTT.

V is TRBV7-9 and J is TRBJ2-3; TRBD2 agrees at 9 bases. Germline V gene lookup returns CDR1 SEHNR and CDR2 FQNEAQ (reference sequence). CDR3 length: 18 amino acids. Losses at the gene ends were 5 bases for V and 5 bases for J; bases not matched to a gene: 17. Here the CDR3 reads CASSPVPIGGRAKDTQYF. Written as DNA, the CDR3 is TGTGCCAGCAGCCCAGTCCCGATTGGCGGGAGGGCCAAAGATACGCAGTATTTT.

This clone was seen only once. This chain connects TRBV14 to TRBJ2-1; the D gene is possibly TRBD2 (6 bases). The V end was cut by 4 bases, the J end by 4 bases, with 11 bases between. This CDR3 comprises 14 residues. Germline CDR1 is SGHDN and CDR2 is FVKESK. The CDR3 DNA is TGTGCCAGCAGCCCGACTAGGACTTACAATGAGCAGTTCTTC. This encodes CASSPTRTYNEQFF.

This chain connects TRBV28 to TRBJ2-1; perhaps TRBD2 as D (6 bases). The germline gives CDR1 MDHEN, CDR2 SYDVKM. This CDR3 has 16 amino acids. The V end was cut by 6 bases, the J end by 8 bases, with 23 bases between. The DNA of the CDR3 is TGTGCCAGCAGCCCCGCCGCGGGAATCGGGATTGATGAGCAGTTCTTC. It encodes CASSPAAGIGIDEQFF.

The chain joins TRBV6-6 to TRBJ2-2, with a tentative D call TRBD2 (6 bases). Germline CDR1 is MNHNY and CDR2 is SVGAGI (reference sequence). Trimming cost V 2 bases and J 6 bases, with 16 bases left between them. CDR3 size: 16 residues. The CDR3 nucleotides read TGTGCCAGCAGTTACGAAATGAACGGGGGTGCCGGGGAGCTGTTTTTT. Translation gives CASSYEMNGGAGELFF.

CDR3 nucleotide sequence: TGTGCCAGCAGTTCGGCGGGAGCATCCTACGAGCAGTACTTC. Encoded protein: CASSSAGASYEQYF. This sequence joins TRBV27 and TRBJ2-7, with 7 positions matching TRBD2. Trimming removed 4 bases from V and 1 base from J; junction bases left unmatched: 4. CDR3 length equals 14 residues. Germline V gene lookup returns CDR1 MNHEY and CDR2 SMNVEV (reference sequence).

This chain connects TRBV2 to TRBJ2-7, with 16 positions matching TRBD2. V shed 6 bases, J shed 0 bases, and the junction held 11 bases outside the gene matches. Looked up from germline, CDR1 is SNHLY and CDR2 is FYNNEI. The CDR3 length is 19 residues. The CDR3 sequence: CASRGSGTSGRVSSYEQYF. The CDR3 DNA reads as TGTGCCAGCAGGGGATCCGGGACTAGCGGGAGGGTCAGCTCCTACGAGCAGTACTTC.

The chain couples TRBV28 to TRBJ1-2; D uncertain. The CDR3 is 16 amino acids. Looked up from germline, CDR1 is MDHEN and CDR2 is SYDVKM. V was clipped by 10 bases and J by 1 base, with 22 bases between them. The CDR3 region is CATTPSPRARNYGYTF. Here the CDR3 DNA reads TGTGCCACCACACCGTCCCCCCGTGCTCGTAACTATGGCTACACCTTC.

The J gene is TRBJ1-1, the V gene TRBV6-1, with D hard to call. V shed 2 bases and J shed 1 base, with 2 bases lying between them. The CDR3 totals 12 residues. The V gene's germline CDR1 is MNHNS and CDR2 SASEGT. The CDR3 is CASSEPNTEAFF. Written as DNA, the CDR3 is TGTGCCAGCAGTGAACCGAACACTGAAGCTTTCTTT.

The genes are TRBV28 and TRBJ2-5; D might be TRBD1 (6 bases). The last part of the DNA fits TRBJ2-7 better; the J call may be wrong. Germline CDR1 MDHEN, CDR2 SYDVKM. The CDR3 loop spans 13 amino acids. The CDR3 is CASSSGHLYEQYF. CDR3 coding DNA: TGTGCCAGCAGTTCGGGACACCTTTACGAGCAGTACTTC.

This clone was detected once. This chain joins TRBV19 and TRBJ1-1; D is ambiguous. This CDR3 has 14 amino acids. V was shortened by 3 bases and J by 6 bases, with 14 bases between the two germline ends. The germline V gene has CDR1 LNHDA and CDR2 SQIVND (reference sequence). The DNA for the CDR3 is TGTGCCAGTAGTATGATTAGGAGCGTCGCTGAAGCTTTCTTT. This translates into CASSMIRSVAEAFF.

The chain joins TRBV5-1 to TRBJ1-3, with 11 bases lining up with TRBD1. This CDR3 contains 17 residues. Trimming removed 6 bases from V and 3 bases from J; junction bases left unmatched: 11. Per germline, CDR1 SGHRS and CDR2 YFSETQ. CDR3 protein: CASTPDRGRIGGNTIYF. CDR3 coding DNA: TGCGCCAGCACACCGGACAGGGGGCGCATAGGTGGAAACACCATATATTTT.

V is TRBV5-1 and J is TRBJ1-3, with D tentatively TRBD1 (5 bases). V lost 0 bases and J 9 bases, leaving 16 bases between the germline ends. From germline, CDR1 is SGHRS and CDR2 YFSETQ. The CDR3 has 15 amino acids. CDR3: CASSLAWFLGGTIYF. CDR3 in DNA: TGCGCCAGCAGCTTGGCCTGGTTTCTTGGGGGCACCATATATTTT.

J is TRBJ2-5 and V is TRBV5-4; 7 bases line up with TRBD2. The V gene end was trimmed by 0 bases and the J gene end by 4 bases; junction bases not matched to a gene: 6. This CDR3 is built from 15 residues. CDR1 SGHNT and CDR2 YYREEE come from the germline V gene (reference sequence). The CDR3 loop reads CASSLGGGRGETQYF. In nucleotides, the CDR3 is TGTGCCAGCAGCTTGGGTGGCGGGAGAGGAGAGACCCAGTACTTC.

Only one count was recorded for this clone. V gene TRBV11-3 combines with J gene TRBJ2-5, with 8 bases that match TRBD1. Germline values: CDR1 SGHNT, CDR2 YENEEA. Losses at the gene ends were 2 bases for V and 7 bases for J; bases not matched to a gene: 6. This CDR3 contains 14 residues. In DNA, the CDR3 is TGTGCCAGCAGCTTATCGGACAGGGCGGGGACCCAGTACTTC. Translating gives CASSLSDRAGTQYF.